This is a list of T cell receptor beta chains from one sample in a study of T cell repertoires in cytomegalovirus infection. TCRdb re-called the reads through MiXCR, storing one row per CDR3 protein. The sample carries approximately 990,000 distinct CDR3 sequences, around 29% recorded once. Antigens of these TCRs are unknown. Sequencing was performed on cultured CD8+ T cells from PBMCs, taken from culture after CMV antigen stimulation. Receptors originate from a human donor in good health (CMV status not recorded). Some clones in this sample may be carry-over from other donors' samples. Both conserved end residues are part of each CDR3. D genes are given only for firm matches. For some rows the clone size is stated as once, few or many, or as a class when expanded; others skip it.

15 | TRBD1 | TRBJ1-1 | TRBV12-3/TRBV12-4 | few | CASTLTGAINTEAFF | TGTGCCAGCACCCTGACAGGGGCGATAAACACTGAAGCTTTCTTT
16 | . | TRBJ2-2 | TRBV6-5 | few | CASSYNVQATTGELFF | TGTGCCAGCAGTTACAATGTCCAGGCCACTACCGGGGAGCTGTTTTTT
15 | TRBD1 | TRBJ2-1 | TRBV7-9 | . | CASSHRDRASNEQFF | TGTGCCAGCAGCCACCGGGACAGGGCGAGTAATGAGCAGTTCTTC
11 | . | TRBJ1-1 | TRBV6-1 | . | CATPTNTEAFF | TGTGCCACCCCGACGAACACTGAAGCTTTCTTT
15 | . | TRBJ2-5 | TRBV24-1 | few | CATSDSRGLQETQYF | TGTGCCACCAGTGATTCGAGGGGACTCCAAGAGACCCAGTACTTC
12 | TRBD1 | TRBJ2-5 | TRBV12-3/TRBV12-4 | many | CASSSDRETQYF | TGTGCCAGCAGCTCGGACAGGGAGACCCAGTACTTC
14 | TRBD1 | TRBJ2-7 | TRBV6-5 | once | CASSIGTAAYEQYF | TGTGCCAGCAGTATCGGGACAGCGGCATACGAGCAGTACTTC
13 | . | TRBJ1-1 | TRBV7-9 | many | CASIRGLNTEAFF | TGTGCCAGCATCAGGGGACTGAACACTGAAGCTTTCTTT
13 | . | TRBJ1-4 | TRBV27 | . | CASSYTRPWKLFF | TGTGCCAGCAGTTATACCCGACCGTGGAAACTGTTTTTT
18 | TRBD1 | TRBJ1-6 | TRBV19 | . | CASSIDLSWTGPNSPLHF | TGTGCCAGTAGTATAGATCTATCGTGGACAGGGCCTAATTCACCCCTCCACTTT
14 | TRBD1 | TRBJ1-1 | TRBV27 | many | CASSFGTANTEAFF | TGTGCCAGCAGTTTTGGGACAGCGAACACTGAAGCTTTCTTT
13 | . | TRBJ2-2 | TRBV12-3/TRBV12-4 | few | CASSLQSIGELFF | TGTGCCAGCAGTTTACAGTCAATCGGGGAGCTGTTTTTT
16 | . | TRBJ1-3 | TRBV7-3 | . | CASSLNSGVAGNTIYF | TGTGCCAGCAGCTTAAATTCCGGGGTGGCTGGAAACACCATATATTTT
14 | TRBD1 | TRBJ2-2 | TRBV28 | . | CASSRTGVAGELFF | TGTGCCAGCAGCCGCACAGGGGTGGCCGGGGAGCTGTTTTTT
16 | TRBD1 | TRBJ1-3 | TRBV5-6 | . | CASSFGTGGLGNTIYF | TGTGCCAGCAGCTTTGGGACAGGGGGCTTAGGAAACACCATATATTTT
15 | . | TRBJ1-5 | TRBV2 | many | CASRWEDYSNQPQHF | TGTGCCAGCCGCTGGGAAGACTATAGCAATCAGCCCCAGCATTTT
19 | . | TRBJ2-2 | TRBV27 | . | CASSFFGLFGNPNTGELFF | TGTGCCAGCAGTTTTTTTGGGCTATTCGGGAACCCGAACACCGGGGAGCTGTTTTTT
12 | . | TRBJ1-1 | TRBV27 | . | CASTSRGESAFF | TGTGCCAGCACCTCCCGGGGGGAGAGCGCTTTCTTT
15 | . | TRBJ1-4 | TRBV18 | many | CASSQTGTENEKLFF | TGTGCCAGCTCACAAACCGGGACGGAGAATGAAAAACTGTTTTTT
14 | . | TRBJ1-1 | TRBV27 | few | CASSFNRRNTEAFF | TGTGCCAGCAGTTTTAACAGAAGGAACACTGAAGCTTTCTTT
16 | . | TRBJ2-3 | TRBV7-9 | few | CASSPPRGSPTDTQYF | TGTGCCAGCAGCCCCCCCCGGGGCAGTCCGACAGATACGCAGTATTTT
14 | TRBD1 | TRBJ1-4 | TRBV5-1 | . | CASSFAGGREKLFF | TGCGCCAGCAGCTTTGCAGGGGGCCGTGAAAAACTGTTTTTT
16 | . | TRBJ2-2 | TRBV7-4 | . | CASSLAGAPKTGELFF | TGTGCCAGCAGCTTAGCCGGGGCGCCAAAGACCGGGGAGCTGTTTTTT
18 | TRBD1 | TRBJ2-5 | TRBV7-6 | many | CASSYSRPGTGAEETQYF | TGTGCCAGCAGTTATAGTCGACCCGGGACAGGGGCTGAAGAGACCCAGTACTTC
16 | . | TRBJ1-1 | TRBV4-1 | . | CASSQEMPREDTEAFF | TGCGCCAGCAGCCAAGAAATGCCCAGGGAGGACACTGAAGCTTTCTTT
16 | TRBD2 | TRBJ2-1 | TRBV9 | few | CASSPVGSGGYNEQFF | TGTGCCAGCAGCCCCGTTGGTAGCGGGGGATACAATGAGCAGTTCTTC